This is a list of T cell receptor beta chains from one sample in a study of blood T cell repertoires in COVID-19. TCRdb's copy holds only in-frame clones and misses some; the assay was immunoSEQ multiplex PCR. Counted here are fewer than 45,000 clones, 80% to 90% occurring once; the ten biggest clones make up 1% to 1.5%. The material sequenced was peripheral blood. Every receptor here comes from a woman in her thirties or forties with acute or convalescent COVID-19. Both conserved end residues are part of each CDR3. A D gene is named only where the DNA matches it firmly. The listing skips clone size in some rows; elsewhere it reads once, few, many or a size class.

V gene: TRBV24-1
clone size: once
D gene: TRBD2
J gene: TRBJ2-3
CDR3 DNA: TGTGCCACCAGTGATGTAGCGGGGGGCACAGATACGCAGTATTTT
CDR3 protein: CATSDVAGGTDTQYF

V gene: TRBV9
clone size: .
D gene: .
J gene: TRBJ2-1
CDR3 DNA: TGTGCCAGCAGCGTAGAACTAGTTAATGAGCAGTTCTTC
CDR3 protein: CASSVELVNEQFF

V gene: TRBV5-4
clone size: .
D gene: TRBD2
J gene: TRBJ2-5
CDR3 DNA: TGTGCCAGCAGCTTGCCGGGACTAGCGGGACAGACCCAGTACTTC
CDR3 protein: CASSLPGLAGQTQYF

V gene: TRBV6-1
clone size: .
D gene: .
J gene: TRBJ1-3
CDR3 DNA: TGTGCCAGCAGTGCGAGGGCCTTACACATAGCTGGAAACACCATATATTTT
CDR3 protein: CASSARALHIAGNTIYF

V gene: TRBV7-5
clone size: .
D gene: .
J gene: TRBJ2-3
CDR3 DNA: TGTGTCGGAGGTCGGACAGGGGAGGCAGATACGCAGTATTTT
CDR3 protein: CVGGRTGEADTQYF

V gene: TRBV11-1
clone size: .
D gene: TRBD1
J gene: TRBJ1-1
CDR3 DNA: TGTGCCAGCAGCTCATATCAACAGGGGGCGGTTGAAGCTTTCTTT
CDR3 protein: CASSSYQQGAVEAFF

V gene: TRBV28
clone size: .
D gene: TRBD1
J gene: TRBJ2-7
CDR3 DNA: TGTGCCAGCAGTTTATCGGCCGGGACAGGGGTCTACGAGCAGTACTTC
CDR3 protein: CASSLSAGTGVYEQYF

V gene: TRBV12-3/TRBV12-4
clone size: .
D gene: .
J gene: TRBJ1-1
CDR3 DNA: TGTGCCAGCAGTTTAGTAGGGACAGAAGCTTTCTTT
CDR3 protein: CASSLVGTEAFF

V gene: TRBV19
clone size: .
D gene: TRBD2
J gene: TRBJ2-7
CDR3 DNA: TGTGCCAGTAGTAGCCCTAGCGGGAGTCTGTACGAGCAGTACTTC
CDR3 protein: CASSSPSGSLYEQYF

V gene: TRBV5-1
clone size: .
D gene: .
J gene: TRBJ2-3
CDR3 DNA: TGCGCCAGCAGCTCGGCTGAGAGGGTGTATTTT
CDR3 protein: CASSSAERVYF

V gene: TRBV7-2
clone size: .
D gene: TRBD2
J gene: TRBJ2-1
CDR3 DNA: TGTGCCAGCAGCTTTAGACTAGCGGATTCCTACAATGAGCAGTTCTTC
CDR3 protein: CASSFRLADSYNEQFF

V gene: TRBV28
clone size: .
D gene: TRBD1
J gene: TRBJ1-1
CDR3 DNA: TGTGCCAGCAGCCCTACAGACAGGGGTGGGTACACTGAAGCTTTCTTT
CDR3 protein: CASSPTDRGGYTEAFF

V gene: TRBV30
clone size: once
D gene: TRBD2
J gene: TRBJ2-5
CDR3 DNA: TGTGCCTGGAGTGTATCGGAAGCGGGGGGCCAAGAGACCCAGTACTTC
CDR3 protein: CAWSVSEAGGQETQYF

V gene: TRBV2
clone size: .
D gene: .
J gene: TRBJ2-7
CDR3 DNA: TGTGCCGGAAGGGTGGACTCAGGCTCCTACGAGCAGTACTTC
CDR3 protein: CAGRVDSGSYEQYF

V gene: TRBV2
clone size: .
D gene: .
J gene: TRBJ1-3
CDR3 DNA: TGTGCCAGCAGTGAAGGTCGGAGCTCTGGAAACACCATATATTTT
CDR3 protein: CASSEGRSSGNTIYF

V gene: TRBV11-3
clone size: .
D gene: TRBD2
J gene: TRBJ2-1
CDR3 DNA: TGTGCCAGCAGCCACGGGAGGGCGTCCTACAATGAGCAGTTCTTC
CDR3 protein: CASSHGRASYNEQFF

V gene: TRBV7-2
clone size: .
D gene: TRBD2
J gene: TRBJ2-1
CDR3 DNA: TGTGCCAGCAGCTTTGGAGCGGGAGTAGGAAATGAGCAGTTCTTC
CDR3 protein: CASSFGAGVGNEQFF

V gene: TRBV6-5
clone size: .
D gene: TRBD1
J gene: TRBJ2-7
CDR3 DNA: TGTGCCACGTTGCGTTCCGGGACAGCCTACGAGCAGTACTTC
CDR3 protein: CATLRSGTAYEQYF

V gene: TRBV11-2
clone size: .
D gene: TRBD2
J gene: TRBJ2-1
CDR3 DNA: TGTGCCAGCAGCTTAAGTTTCATGGGGGCTAGCGGGAGGAATGAGCAGTTCTTC
CDR3 protein: CASSLSFMGASGRNEQFF

V gene: TRBV10-1
clone size: .
D gene: TRBD2
J gene: TRBJ2-1
CDR3 DNA: TGCGCCAGCGTCCCCCGGGACTACAAGAAGTTCTTC
CDR3 protein: CASVPRDYKKFF

V gene: TRBV6-2/TRBV6-3
clone size: .
D gene: .
J gene: TRBJ1-1
CDR3 DNA: TGTGCCAGCAGTTACCTCACTGACTCCCTAAACACTGAAGCTTTCTTT
CDR3 protein: CASSYLTDSLNTEAFF

V gene: TRBV21-1
clone size: .
D gene: .
J gene: TRBJ2-1
CDR3 DNA: TGTGCCAGCAGCAAAGGGGGGACAAGACACAATGAGCAGTTCTTC
CDR3 protein: CASSKGGTRHNEQFF

V gene: TRBV11-3
clone size: .
D gene: .
J gene: TRBJ2-4
CDR3 DNA: TGTGCCAGCAGCTTCGACAGAAGGAACATTCAGTACTTC
CDR3 protein: CASSFDRRNIQYF

V gene: TRBV19
clone size: .
D gene: .
J gene: TRBJ1-1
CDR3 DNA: TGTGCCAGTAGTATTTACACAGGGTCTCACACTGAAGCTTTCTTT
CDR3 protein: CASSIYTGSHTEAFF

V gene: TRBV7-8
clone size: .
D gene: .
J gene: TRBJ1-5
CDR3 DNA: TGTGCCAGCAGCTTAGAACTTGGGGGGTTTCAGCCCCAGCATTTT
CDR3 protein: CASSLELGGFQPQHF

V gene: TRBV19
clone size: .
D gene: TRBD2
J gene: TRBJ2-1
CDR3 DNA: TGTGCCAGTAGTAGCTGGCTAGCGGGTGGCCATGAGCAGTTCTTC
CDR3 protein: CASSSWLAGGHEQFF

V gene: TRBV10-2
clone size: few
D gene: TRBD1
J gene: TRBJ1-2
CDR3 DNA: TGCGCCAGCGTTGGGACAGGGGGGACGAAATCCCTATATGGCTACACCTTC
CDR3 protein: CASVGTGGTKSLYGYTF

V gene: TRBV4-3
clone size: once
D gene: .
J gene: TRBJ2-2
CDR3 DNA: TGCGCCAGCAGCCAAGAGCGAGGAATCGGGTCCGGGGAGCTGTTTTTT
CDR3 protein: CASSQERGIGSGELFF

V gene: TRBV5-1
clone size: .
D gene: TRBD1
J gene: TRBJ2-7
CDR3 DNA: TGCGCCAGCAGTCCCGACAGGGGCTCCTACGAGCAGTACTTC
CDR3 protein: CASSPDRGSYEQYF

V gene: TRBV5-1
clone size: .
D gene: TRBD1
J gene: TRBJ1-1
CDR3 DNA: TGCGCCAGCAGCTTACAGGGGCAGAACACTGAAGCTTTCTTT
CDR3 protein: CASSLQGQNTEAFF

V gene: TRBV6-5
clone size: .
D gene: .
J gene: TRBJ1-4
CDR3 DNA: TGTGCCAGCAGTTACGTGCCACGATCGGGGGAAAAACTGTTTTTT
CDR3 protein: CASSYVPRSGEKLFF